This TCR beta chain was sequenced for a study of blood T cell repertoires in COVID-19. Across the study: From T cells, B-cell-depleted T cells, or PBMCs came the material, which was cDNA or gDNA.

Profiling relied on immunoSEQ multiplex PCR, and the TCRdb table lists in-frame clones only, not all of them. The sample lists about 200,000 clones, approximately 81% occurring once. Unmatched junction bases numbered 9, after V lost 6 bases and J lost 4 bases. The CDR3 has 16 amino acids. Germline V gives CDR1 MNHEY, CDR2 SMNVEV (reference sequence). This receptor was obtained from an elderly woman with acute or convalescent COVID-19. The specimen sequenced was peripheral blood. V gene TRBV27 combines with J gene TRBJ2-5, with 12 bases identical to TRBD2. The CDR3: CASRDTGLAGRETQYF. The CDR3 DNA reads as TGTGCCAGCAGAGATACAGGACTAGCGGGAAGAGAGACCCAGTACTTC.